This T cell receptor (beta chain) emerged from a study of response to subunit inactivated influenza vaccine. The CDR3 sequence is 18 residues long. Germline trimming cut 7 bases from V and 3 bases from J; bases unmatched to any gene: 10. Germline V gene data show CDR1 as SNHLY and CDR2 as FYNNEI. TCRdb fed the RT-PCR reads into MiXCR, producing one record per CDR3 protein. The sample lists about 570,000 distinct CDR3 sequences, around 11% occurring once. This clonotype has only a few counts. The same specimen was also included in a second study, on T cells expressing NK-cell markers. That work contributes: cDNA encoding TCR beta was synthesized via 5'RACE template switching incorporating UMIs. Several of the experiments relied on an anti-gamma-delta TCR antibody so that only alpha-beta TCR T cells were sorted. Dominant NKG2C+ clonotypes were found to form roughly 1.0-7.5% of CD8+ T cells in more than five donors.

The material was PBMCs from blood, obtained on the day of vaccination. This rearrangement joins TRBV2 to TRBJ2-3; TRBD2 matches 16 bases. The TCR was taken from a man aged 45 to 65 who received an inactivated influenza vaccine. The CDR3 DNA reads TGTGCCAGCACCGTCCCGGGACTAGCGGGGGGGGCAACAGATACGCAGTATTTT. Amino acids: CASTVPGLAGGATDTQYF.